This T cell receptor (beta chain) was sequenced for a study of cytotoxic CD8 clonotypes in ibrutinib-treated CLL (dated by TCRdb to about 2021). Describing the broader study: The cohort had 11 to 12 relapsed/refractory and 15 treatment-naive patients; 17 were IGHV unmutated. Responses were partial in around 25 patients and complete in 2; after median around 66 months follow-up, about 14 stayed in remission and 12 progressed. Cryopreserved peripheral blood mononuclear cells were obtained prior to treatment, at the time of response, and at either disease progression or sustained remission. Samples averaged approximately 260,000 productive templates and around 91,000 productive rearrangements. Of the 80 to 95 participants in the trial, about 25 had longitudinal samples available. Every remission and progressive disease sample was obtained while ibrutinib was still being received by the patients. Response samples were obtained after a median of 12 months of treatment, with a range of about 6 to 36 months. Study-level results and caveats: Public clonotypes were rare and either shrank or stayed stable during treatment, and the rise in clonality at ibrutinib response reflected expansion of private clonotypes. Lymph node repertoires were not examined, and the timing of sampling was not matched between patients in sustained remission and those whose disease progressed. Baseline clonality was found to be higher than that of age-matched healthy donors and was strongly correlated with circulating CD8+ T-cell counts. At ibrutinib response clonality went up, during sustained remission it held steady, and at progression it dropped back toward baseline.

On a MiSeq, deep resolution sequencing aimed for a depth between 1 in 1 million and 1 in 200,000 T cells, with each clonotype covered roughly 10x on average. TCR beta libraries were generated with the immunoSEQ hsTCRB Kit. Under the source paper's analysis protocol: Data were analyzed with ImmunoSEQ Data Assistant and ImmunoSEQ Analyzer, with V, D and J genes assigned per IMGT definitions. Clonality, with values ranging from 0 to 1, was calculated as one minus the normalized Shannon entropy of productive rearrangement frequencies. Only overrepresented clonotypes making up at least 0.05% of the repertoire of each patient were included in the public clonotype analysis. Some twelve repertoires from age-matched healthy donors, obtained from immuneACCESS, served as clonality controls. In its TCRdb copy, this immuneACCESS table keeps in-frame sequences only and misses some clones. Where compared with another copy, unresolved V genes explain less than half of these, and the others have no known cause. V, J and clone size reflect that table, while D and trimming were determined from the DNA. This sample holds 60,000 to 95,000 clones; 70% to 90% were observed only once. Of the sample, roughly 35% falls within the top ten clones.

This specimen's time point label, per the study, means: approximately 2 years on ibrutinib. For TCR beta library preparation, about 2.1 micrograms of genomic DNA were extracted from the cryopreserved PBMCs. Longitudinal blood samples from CLL patients on ibrutinib monotherapy were analyzed using high-throughput TCR beta sequencing. The patients were enrolled in a single-center, open-label phase 2 trial of ibrutinib monotherapy. The CDR3 contains 13 residues, cysteine and phenylalanine counted. The sequence is cut down to CDR3 DNA, 39 bases in frame from base 1. The germline V gene encodes CDR1 LNHNV and CDR2 YYDKDF (reference sequence). Deletion took 0 bases off V and 6 bases off J, with a span of 7 bases between the germline ends. About this clone itself: It lacks a known antigen. The sample holds no much larger clone one base away, and base qualities are not on file.

This TCR was sampled from a human donor with chronic lymphocytic leukemia. This specimen consisted of PBMCs, obtained after 24 months of ibrutinib treatment. The chain was built from TRBV15 and TRBJ2-3, with no confidently assigned D gene. The CDR3 sequence is CATSRDRADTQYF. The DNA sequence is as follows: TGTGCCACCAGCAGAGACCGGGCGGATACGCAGTATTTT.